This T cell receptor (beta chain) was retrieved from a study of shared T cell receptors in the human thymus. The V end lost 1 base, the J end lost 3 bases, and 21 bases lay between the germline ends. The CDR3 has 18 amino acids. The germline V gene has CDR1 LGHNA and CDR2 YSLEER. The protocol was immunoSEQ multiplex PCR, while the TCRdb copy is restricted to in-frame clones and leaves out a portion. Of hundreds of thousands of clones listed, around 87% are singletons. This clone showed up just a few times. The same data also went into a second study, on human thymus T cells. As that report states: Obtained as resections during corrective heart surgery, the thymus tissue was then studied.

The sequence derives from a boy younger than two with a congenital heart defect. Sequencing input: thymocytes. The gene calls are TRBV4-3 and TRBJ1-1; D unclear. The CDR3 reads CASSQGPRTSTGDTEAFF. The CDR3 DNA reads TGCGCCAGCAGCCAAGGGCCCCGGACGTCAACCGGGGACACTGAAGCTTTCTTT.